These 24 T cell receptor beta chains share one sample of origin, sequenced in a study of low-dose radiotherapy and immunotherapy resistance in tumors. Time point specified: before trial treatment. Both TCRalpha and TCRbeta chains were reverse transcribed with V-gene-specific primers. A roughly 20-cycle PCR with a constant-region primer and V-primer adapter amplified TCRs. One entry per CDR3 protein, called by TCRdb with MiXCR from the reads. This sample has around 80,000 distinct CDR3 sequences; under 20% occur once, and the top ten carry 5% to 6.5%. Sequences were derived from PBMCs, sampled before treatment. The receptors stem from a male donor with prostate cancer.

In its sample, this clonotype was seen many times. The chain employs TRBV6-5 and TRBJ2-7, with 14 bases that match TRBD2. Germline CDR1 is MNHEY and CDR2 is SVGAGI. Germline trimming cut 6 bases from V and 12 bases from J; bases unmatched to any gene: 10. CDR3 length equals 14 residues. The CDR3 DNA reads TGTGCCAGCAGAGAGCCGGGACTAGCGGGAGCGCCGTACTTC. Its protein is CASREPGLAGAPYF.

This clonotype showed up many times. The chain carries TRBV12-3 or TRBV12-4 and TRBJ2-2; tentative D call: TRBD1 (6 bases). The V end lost 6 bases, the J end lost 3 bases, and 8 bases lay between the germline ends. This CDR3 is built from 13 residues. This CDR3 reads CASSRGYTGELFF. CDR3 DNA sequence: TGTGCCAGCAGCAGGGGATACACCGGGGAGCTGTTTTTT.

In its sample, this clonotype was seen many times. The chain couples TRBV5-6 to TRBJ2-7, with D hard to call. V was shortened by 7 bases and J by 3 bases, with 17 bases between the two germline ends. Germline V gene data show CDR1 as SGHDT and CDR2 as YYEEEE. This CDR3 comprises 14 residues. In DNA form, the CDR3 reads TGTGCCAGCGACCCGGGCGGAACGCACTACGAGCAGTACTTC. It specifies CASDPGGTHYEQYF.

In its sample, this clonotype was seen once. This may stem from a read error, because a much larger clone lies one nucleotide away. J is TRBJ1-3 and V is TRBV7-3; D not resolved. Germline CDR1 is SGHTA and CDR2 is FQGTGA. CDR3 length: 11 amino acids. The CDR3 DNA is TGTGCCTCCGGCTCTAGAAACACCATATATTTT. Translating gives CASGSRNTIYF. Combining the CDR3 with reference TRBV7-3 and TRBJ1-3 gives the whole variable domain GAGVSQTPSNKVTEKGKYVELRCDPISGHTALYWYRQSLGQGPEFLIYFQGTGAADDSGLPNDRFFAVRPEGSVSTLKIQRTERGDSAVYLCASGSRNTIYFGEGSWLTVV.

There are many counts of this clonotype. The rearrangement links TRBV28 to TRBJ2-2; 9 positions match TRBD1. Germline V gene lookup returns CDR1 MDHEN and CDR2 SYDVKM. This CDR3 region has 17 residues. V dropped 2 bases and J dropped 0; count of bases not matched to a gene: 4. The CDR3 loop is CASSLRGQGPNTGELFF. Written as DNA, the CDR3 is TGTGCCAGCAGTTTAAGGGGACAGGGTCCGAACACCGGGGAGCTGTTTTTT.

Many counts were recorded for this clonotype. V is TRBV6-6 and J is TRBJ2-7; 8 bases fit TRBD1. V lost 10 bases, J lost 3 bases, and 5 bases stayed unmatched. The CDR3 consists of 12 residues. Germline lookup yields CDR1 MNHNY and CDR2 SVGAGI (reference sequence). The CDR3 reads CATGQGRYEQYF. Written as DNA, the CDR3 is TGTGCCACTGGACAGGGCCGCTACGAGCAGTACTTC.

There are many counts of this clonotype. J is TRBJ2-3 and V is TRBV4-1; TRBD1 aligns across 7 bases. The CDR3 totals 17 residues. V shed 4 bases, J shed 0 bases, and the junction held 10 bases outside the gene matches. Looked up from germline, CDR1 is MGHRA and CDR2 is YSYEKL. CDR3 sequence reads: CASSPLGAGGSTDTQYF. The CDR3, as DNA: TGCGCCAGCAGCCCCCTTGGTGCAGGGGGAAGCACAGATACGCAGTATTTT.

The rearrangement links TRBV27 to TRBJ2-4, with 9 bases lining up with TRBD2. Germline CDR1 is MNHEY and CDR2 is SMNVEV (reference sequence). This CDR3 has 17 residues. J lost 2 bases, V lost 5 bases, and 10 bases had no gene match. CDR3 DNA sequence: TGTGCCAGCAGTATAGGGGGACTAGCCCCGTCCAAAAACATTCAGTACTTC. Encoded protein: CASSIGGLAPSKNIQYF.

This clonotype was observed at least ten times. V usage is TRBV19 and J usage is TRBJ2-1; TRBD2 matches at 7 bases. CDR3 size: 13 residues. Trimming cost V 7 bases and J 1 base; bases outside gene matches: 1. Germline values: CDR1 LNHDA, CDR2 SQIVND (reference sequence). CDR3 protein: CASKAGSYNEQFF. In DNA, the CDR3 is TGTGCCAGTAAAGCGGGATCCTACAATGAGCAGTTCTTC.

The sample holds many counts of this clonotype. The chain joins TRBV7-9 to TRBJ1-6; the D is unclear. Germline V gene sequence: CDR1 SEHNR, CDR2 FQNEAQ (reference sequence). The CDR3 length is 14 residues. V shed 3 bases and J shed 5 bases, with 8 bases lying between them. The CDR3 loop reads CASSLQTDNSPLHF. The CDR3 bases are TGTGCCAGCAGCTTGCAAACAGATAATTCACCCCTCCACTTT.

This clonotype was seen many times. This chain uses TRBV24-1 with TRBJ2-1; 12 positions match TRBD2. V lost 8 bases and J lost 8; bases outside the gene matches: 3. The CDR3 spans 13 residues. Germline V gene sequence: CDR1 KGHDR, CDR2 SFDVKD. The CDR3 DNA is TGTGCCACCACCACTAGCGGGGGGTATGAGCAGTTCTTC. It specifies CATTTSGGYEQFF.

This clonotype was seen many times. The CDR3 here is CASSLVLAGRTYNEQFF. CDR3 nucleotide sequence: TGTGCCAGCAGCTTAGTCCTAGCGGGACGAACCTACAATGAGCAGTTCTTC. The rearrangement uses TRBV7-2 and TRBJ2-1, with 9 bases matching TRBD2. V was pared by 1 base and J by 2 bases, with 6 bases of the junction left unmatched. CDR3 length equals 17 residues. CDR1 and CDR2 (germline): SGHTA, FQGNSA.

This clonotype was seen repeatedly, ten times or more. The chain carries TRBV20-1 and TRBJ2-7; TRBD2 matches at 7 bases. This CDR3 spans 14 amino acids. J gave up 0 bases and V 6 bases, and 8 bases lay outside the gene matches. Germline CDR1 is DFQATT and CDR2 is SNEGSKA (reference sequence). The CDR3 protein is CSARMRGSSYEQYF. CDR3 DNA: TGCAGTGCGAGGATGCGGGGGTCCTCCTACGAGCAGTACTTC.

With respect to this clonotype: This is likely a read error, given that the CDR3 carries no conserved phenylalanine or tryptophan at its end. The DNA is left out, because the CDR3 cannot be placed on it with certainty; the CDR3 is given as TCRdb lists it. V gene TRBV6-8 combines with J gene TRBJ2-6; TRBD2 was called by the table and not checked on the DNA. The germline V gene has CDR1 MNHGY and CDR2 SAAAGT. The CDR3 extends over 8 residues, inclusive of both ends. CDR3 residues: CASSATSG.

This clonotype was seen just once. A single base is all that separates this from a far larger clone, so a read error is likely. The chain joins TRBV6-6 to TRBJ2-1; possibly TRBD2 for D (7 bases). The CDR3 sequence is 15 residues long. Germline values: CDR1 MNHNY, CDR2 SVGAGI (reference sequence). The CDR3 nucleotides are TGTGACAGCAGCCAACCTAAGGGGGGGGACGTGGAGCAGTTCTTC. Its translation: CDSSQPKGGDVEQFF.

This clonotype was seen at least ten times. The rearrangement uses TRBV6-2 or TRBV6-3 and TRBJ2-3; 13 bases are a match to TRBD2. This CDR3 is 15 amino acids long. J gave up 4 bases and V 5 bases, and 3 bases lay outside the gene matches. Germline values: CDR1 MNHEY, CDR2 SVGEGT. The DNA for the CDR3 is TGTGCCAGCAGTGAACTAGCGGGGGGGCCAGATACGCAGTATTTT. Protein: CASSELAGGPDTQYF.

The sample holds many counts of this clonotype. The rearrangement links TRBV4-2 to TRBJ2-1, with D perhaps matching TRBD1 (5 bases). The germline V gene encodes CDR1 LGHNA and CDR2 YNFKEQ. The V end lost 1 base, the J end lost 6 bases, and 13 bases lay between the germline ends. The CDR3 totals 15 residues. CDR3 sequence: CASSQAGSRGNEQFF. The CDR3 nucleotides read TGTGCCAGCAGCCAAGCGGGCTCAAGGGGCAATGAGCAGTTCTTC.

This clonotype was picked up many times. This chain uses TRBV11-2 with TRBJ2-1; 7 bases align to TRBD2. V shed 3 bases and J 6 bases; nucleotides not matched to a gene: 11. CDR3 length: 16 residues. Germline V lookup: CDR1 SGHAT, CDR2 FQNNGV. CDR3 coding DNA: TGTGCCAGCAGCTTCCGGGGGGTAGCGTCCCCCAATGAGCAGTTCTTC. Its translation is CASSFRGVASPNEQFF.

This clonotype came up once. This chain joins TRBV4-2 and TRBJ2-1; 11 bases map to TRBD2. Germline V CDR1 and CDR2: LGHNA, YNFKEQ. The CDR3 contains 18 residues. With 1 base clipped from V and 0 bases from J, the junction kept 5 bases outside the gene matches. CDR3 nucleotides: TGTGCCAGCAGCCAAGGAGTCACTAGCGGGAGCTCCTACAATGAGCAGTTCTTC. Its translation: CASSQGVTSGSSYNEQFF.

The chain carries TRBV28 and TRBJ2-5; D is unclear. Germline V lookup: CDR1 MDHEN, CDR2 SYDVKM. The CDR3 consists of 10 residues. Trimming shortened V by 9 bases and J by 11 bases, and 13 bases separated the two germline ends. The CDR3 here is CASSYNEQYF. DNA for the CDR3: TGTGCCAGTTCCTACAATGAGCAGTACTTC.

This clonotype has ten or more counts. Here the CDR3 reads CSAGKTGAYEQYF. For the CDR3, the DNA is TGCAGTGCCGGAAAGACAGGGGCGTACGAGCAGTACTTC. The chain joins TRBV20-1 to TRBJ2-7; 8 bases are a match to TRBD1. The CDR3 has 13 amino acids. The V gene's germline CDR1 is DFQATT and CDR2 SNEGSKA (reference sequence). V dropped 6 bases and J dropped 4; count of bases not matched to a gene: 8.

The chain employs TRBV29-1 and TRBJ2-1; D remains unclear. CDR1 is SQVTM and CDR2 is ANQGSEA in the germline V gene. Trimming removed 8 bases at V and 6 bases at J, with 17 bases between. This CDR3 region has 13 residues. The CDR3 here is CSLDTGGINEQFF. CDR3 sequence (DNA): TGCAGCCTCGATACGGGCGGAATCAATGAGCAGTTCTTC.

This clonotype was seen at least ten times. The chain combines TRBV2 with TRBJ1-4, with TRBD1 matching 7 bases. The V and J ends lost 6 bases and 8 bases, in that order; junction bases with no gene match: 6. The CDR3 runs to 13 residues. Per the germline V gene, CDR1 is SNHLY and CDR2 is FYNNEI. CDR3 sequence: CASRTGFGEKLFF. The CDR3 DNA reads TGTGCCAGCAGGACAGGGTTTGGAGAAAAACTGTTTTTT. The variable domain in full, with the rest retrieved from reference TRBV2 and TRBJ1-4, is EPEVTQTPSHQVTQMGQEVILRCVPISNHLYFYWYRQILGQKVEFLVSFYNNEISEKSEIFDDQFSVERPDGSNFTLKIRSTKLEDSAMYFCASRTGFGEKLFFGSGTQLSVL.

This clonotype was observed many times. V and J are TRBV29-1 and TRBJ1-4, with 7 bases matching TRBD1. The CDR3 consists of 12 residues. The germline V gene encodes CDR1 SQVTM and CDR2 ANQGSEA. With V trimmed by 4 bases and J by 7 bases, 3 bases remained unmatched. The CDR3 region has the DNA TGCAGCGTTGGAAGACAGGGTGAAAAACTGTTTTTT. Translation: CSVGRQGEKLFF.